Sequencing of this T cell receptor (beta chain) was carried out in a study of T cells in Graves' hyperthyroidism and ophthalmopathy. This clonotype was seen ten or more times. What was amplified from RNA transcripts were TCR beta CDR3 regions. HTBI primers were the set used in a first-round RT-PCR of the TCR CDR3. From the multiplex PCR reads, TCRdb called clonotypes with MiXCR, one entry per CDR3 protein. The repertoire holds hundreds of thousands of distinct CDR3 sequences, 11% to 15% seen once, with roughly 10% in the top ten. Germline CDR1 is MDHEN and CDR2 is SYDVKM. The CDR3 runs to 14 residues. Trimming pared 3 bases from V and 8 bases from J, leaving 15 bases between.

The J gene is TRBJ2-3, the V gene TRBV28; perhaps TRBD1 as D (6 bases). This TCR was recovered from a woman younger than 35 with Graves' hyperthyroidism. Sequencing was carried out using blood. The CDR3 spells CASSLGSGAGTQYF. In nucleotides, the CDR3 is TGTGCCAGCAGTTTGGGGTCAGGGGCAGGTACGCAGTATTTT. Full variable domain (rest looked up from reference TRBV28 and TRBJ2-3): DVKVTQSSRYLVKRTGEKVFLECVQDMDHENMFWYRQDPGLGLRLIYFSYDVKMKEKGDIPEGYSVSREKKERFSLILESASTNQTSMYLCASSLGSGAGTQYFGPGTRLTVL.